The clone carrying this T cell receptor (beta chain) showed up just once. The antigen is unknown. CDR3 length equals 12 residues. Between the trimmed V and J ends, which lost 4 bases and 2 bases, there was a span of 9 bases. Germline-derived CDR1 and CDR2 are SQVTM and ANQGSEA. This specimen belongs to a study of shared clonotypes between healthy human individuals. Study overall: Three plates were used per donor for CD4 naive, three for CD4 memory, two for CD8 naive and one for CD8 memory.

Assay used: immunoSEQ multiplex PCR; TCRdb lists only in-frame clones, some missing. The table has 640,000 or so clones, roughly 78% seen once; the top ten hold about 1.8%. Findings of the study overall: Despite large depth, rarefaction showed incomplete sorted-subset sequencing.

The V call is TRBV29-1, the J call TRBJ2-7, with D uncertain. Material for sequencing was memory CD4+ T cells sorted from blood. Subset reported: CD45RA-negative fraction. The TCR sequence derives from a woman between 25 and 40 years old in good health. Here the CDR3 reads CSVGKDTYEQYF. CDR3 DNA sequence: TGCAGCGTTGGAAAAGATACCTACGAGCAGTACTTC.